This T cell receptor beta chain was sequenced during a study of blood T cell repertoires in COVID-19. Study-wide background: Material from acute and convalescent COVID-19 was sourced from the United States, Italy and Spain. PBMCs, B-cell-depleted T cells, or T cells provided the cDNA or gDNA that made up the material.

This clone was found a few times. The CDR3 contains 19 residues. V shed 3 bases, J shed 2 bases, and the junction held 10 bases outside the gene matches. Germline V gives CDR1 SGDLS, CDR2 YYNGEE. Under the authors' procedure: Reference gene primer amplification yielded estimated nucleated cell counts. Generated by immunoSEQ multiplex PCR, the TCRdb table keeps only in-frame clones and is missing some. The DNA gave D and trimming, while V, J and clone size come from that table. The profile shows some 22,000 clones, 85% to 95% of them singletons. This sequence joins TRBV9 and TRBJ1-6, with TRBD1 matching 11 bases. The sequenced sample consisted of peripheral blood. The clonotype was recovered from a woman between 50 and 59 years old with active COVID-19. In DNA, the CDR3 is TGTGCCAGCAGCGCCGCTGCGGACAGGGGGCTCGCCTATAATTCACCCCTCCACTTT. Its translation is CASSAAADRGLAYNSPLHF.